Only one count was recorded for the clone carrying this T cell receptor (beta chain). Source study methods: The authors estimated nucleated cell counts from reference gene primer amplification. Clones were sequenced by immunoSEQ multiplex PCR, and TCRdb holds only the in-frame ones, with some missing. V and J calls and clone size are copied from that table; D and trimming were computed from the DNA. The sample holds about 430,000 clones, approximately 92% seen once. The data were obtained in a study of blood T cell repertoires in COVID-19. Study overall: Specimens from acute and convalescent COVID-19 originated in the United States, Italy and Spain. Sources were T cells, B-cell-depleted T cells, or PBMCs; the material itself was cDNA or gDNA.

Germline CDR1 and CDR2: ENHRY and SYGVKD. The CDR3 consists of 13 residues. The V end lost 4 bases, the J end lost 2 bases, and 8 bases lay between the germline ends. This clonotype was obtained from a man in his thirties or forties who had recovered from COVID-19. The source material was PBMCs or T cells enriched from blood (not recorded which). The chain carries TRBV10-3 and TRBJ2-5; no reliable D call. The CDR3 is CAISVIQQETQYF. The CDR3 DNA is TGTGCCATCAGTGTTATACAGCAAGAGACCCAGTACTTC.